Only a few counts were recorded for the clone carrying this T cell receptor beta chain. Its antigen is still unknown. This entry belongs to a study of PD-L1 blockade in urothelial cancer. Study details: Timepoints chosen for blood analysis were 3 weeks (second dose) and 6 weeks after treatment start. Peripheral blood specimens exhibited a median yield of approximately 150,000 T cells.

Findings and limits, study-wide: Greater 3-week expansion of tumor-associated blood clones was recorded for durable-benefit patients.

The CDR3 sequence is 14 residues long. V shed 3 bases and J shed 2 bases, with 11 bases lying between them. Germline-derived CDR1 and CDR2 are MGHRA and YSYEKL. The assay was immunoSEQ multiplex PCR, and TCRdb's table has in-frame clones only and misses some. Of around 53,000 clones in the sample, approximately 80% were seen once. The specimen comprised PBMCs, sampled around atezolizumab (anti-PD-L1) treatment. This receptor was identified in a man aged 35 to 55 with urothelial cancer. The rearrangement joins TRBV4-1 to TRBJ2-7; D call uncertain. CDR3: CASSHPMRTYEQYF. The CDR3 bases are TGCGCCAGCAGCCACCCCATGCGAACCTACGAGCAGTACTTC.